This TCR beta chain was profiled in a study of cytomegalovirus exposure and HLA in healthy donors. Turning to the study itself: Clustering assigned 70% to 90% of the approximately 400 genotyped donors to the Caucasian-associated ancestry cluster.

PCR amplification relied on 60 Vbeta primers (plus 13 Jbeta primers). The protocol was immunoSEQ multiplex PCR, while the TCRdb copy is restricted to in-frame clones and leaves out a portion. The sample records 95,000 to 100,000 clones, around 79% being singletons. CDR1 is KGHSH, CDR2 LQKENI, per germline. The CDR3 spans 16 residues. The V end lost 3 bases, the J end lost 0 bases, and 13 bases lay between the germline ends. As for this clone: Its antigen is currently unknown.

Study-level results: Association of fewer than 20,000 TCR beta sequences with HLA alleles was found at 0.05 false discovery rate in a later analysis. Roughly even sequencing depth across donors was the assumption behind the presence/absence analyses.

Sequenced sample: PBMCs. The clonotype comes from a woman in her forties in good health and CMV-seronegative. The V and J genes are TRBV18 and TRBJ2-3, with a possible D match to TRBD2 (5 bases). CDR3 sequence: CASSPERYYSTDTQYF. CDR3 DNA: TGTGCCAGCTCACCTGAGCGGTATTATAGCACAGATACGCAGTATTTT.